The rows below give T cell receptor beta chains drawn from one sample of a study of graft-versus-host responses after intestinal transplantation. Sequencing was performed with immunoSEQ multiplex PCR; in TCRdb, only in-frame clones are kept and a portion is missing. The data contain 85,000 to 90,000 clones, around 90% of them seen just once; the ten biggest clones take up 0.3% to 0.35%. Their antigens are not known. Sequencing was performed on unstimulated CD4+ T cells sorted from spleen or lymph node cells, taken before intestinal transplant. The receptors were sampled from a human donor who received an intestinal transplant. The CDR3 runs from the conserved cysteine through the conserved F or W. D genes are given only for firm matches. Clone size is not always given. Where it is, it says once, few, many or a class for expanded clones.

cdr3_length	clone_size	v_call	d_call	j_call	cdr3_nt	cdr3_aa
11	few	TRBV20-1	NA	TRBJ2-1	TGCAGTGCTAGGACCGACAATGAGCAGTTCTTC	CSARTDNEQFF
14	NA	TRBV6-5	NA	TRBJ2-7	TGTGCCAGCAGCGGGCAGGGTCGGAGTTACGAGCAGTACTTC	CASSGQGRSYEQYF
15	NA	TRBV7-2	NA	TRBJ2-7	TGTGCCAGCAGCTTAGGAGCCAGGGGGGGCTACGAGCAGTACTTC	CASSLGARGGYEQYF
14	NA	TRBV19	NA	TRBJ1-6	TGTGCCAGTAGTATAGCGCAGCGGAATTCACCCCTCCACTTT	CASSIAQRNSPLHF
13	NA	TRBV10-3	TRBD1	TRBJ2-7	TGTGCCATCAGGTCGACAGGGGGCAACGAGCAGTACTTC	CAIRSTGGNEQYF
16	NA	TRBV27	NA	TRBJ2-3	TGTGCCAGCAGCCAGCGAGGACTATCTAGCACAGATACGCAGTATTTT	CASSQRGLSSTDTQYF
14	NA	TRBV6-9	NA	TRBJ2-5	TGTGCCAGCAGTTACTCGACGGGGAGAGAGACCCAGTACTTC	CASSYSTGRETQYF
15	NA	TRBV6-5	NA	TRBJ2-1	TGTGCCAGCAGTAATCAGCGGGCCCCTTACAATGAGCAGTTCTTC	CASSNQRAPYNEQFF
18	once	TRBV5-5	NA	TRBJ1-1	TGTGCCAGCAGCTTGTCTGTGGGGGGTATTGTCGGCTGGCCTGAAGCTTTCTTT	CASSLSVGGIVGWPEAFF
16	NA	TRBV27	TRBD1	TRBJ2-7	TGTGCCAGCAGTCAGGAAAGGGGGCGGAGGTCCTACGAGCAGTACTTC	CASSQERGRRSYEQYF
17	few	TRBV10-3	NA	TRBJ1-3	TGTGCCATCAGTGAGTCGGGCGGTAGAATCTCTGGAAACACCATATATTTT	CAISESGGRISGNTIYF
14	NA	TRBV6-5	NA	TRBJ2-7	TGTGCCAGCTCACTCCTCGGGTGGTCCTACGAGCAGTACTTC	CASSLLGWSYEQYF
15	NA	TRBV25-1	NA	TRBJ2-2	TGTGCCAGCAGTGAATTGGGGGGGCAGGCCGGGGAGCTGTTTTTT	CASSELGGQAGELFF
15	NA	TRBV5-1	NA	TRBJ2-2	TGCGCCAGCAGCCGTGCAGGGCGCGACACCGGGGAGCTGTTTTTT	CASSRAGRDTGELFF
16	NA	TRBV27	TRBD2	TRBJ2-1	TGTGCCAGCAGTTTCGATAGACTAGCGGGATACGATGAGCAGTTCTTC	CASSFDRLAGYDEQFF